This T cell receptor beta chain was recovered during a study of metastatic and nonmetastatic thyroid tumors. Across the study: The comparison covered peripheral blood and tumor or nodule tissue in malignant and benign thyroid patients.

There were no patients who had received any treatment before thyroid surgery. Study results and limitations: In blood and tumor, TCR beta diversity was reportedly significantly higher in malignant thyroid tumors than in benign nodules.

By share, this clone ranks as large. The antigen is unknown. Per the original data handling: Built for papillary thyroid cancer, a distant-metastasis classifier drew on CDR3 differences across clinicopathological groups. TCRdb reanalyzed the PCR reads via MiXCR. For this entry, the V and J calls and clone size follow TCRdb and not the study's own pipeline. Of 4,500 to 6,000 clones detected, 25% appear once; the ten largest clones hold around 10%. V gave up 6 bases and J gave up 4 bases; unmatched junction bases: 8. The CDR3 loop spans 14 amino acids. The genes are TRBV12-3 or TRBV12-4 and TRBJ2-7; TRBD2 matches at 8 bases. The sequence came from a male donor with papillary thyroid cancer or a benign thyroid nodule (not recorded which). Some clones in this sample may be carry-over from other donors' samples. Material: adjacent normal tissue. The CDR3 here is CASRITSGVYEQYF. As DNA, the CDR3 is TGTGCCAGCAGGATAACTAGCGGAGTTTACGAGCAGTACTTC.